Described below is a single T cell receptor (beta chain) sequence and its context. Its antigen is unknown. The source of the sample is a study of T cell responses to AZD1222 COVID-19 vaccine. TCRdb's table, derived via immunoSEQ multiplex PCR, lists solely in-frame clones and lacks some. The profile shows roughly 150,000 clones, 87% of them singletons. Regarding the study as a whole: Only a handful of people who got AZD1222 tested seropositive at baseline.

In germline, CDR1 is SQVTM, CDR2 ANQGSEA. This CDR3 contains 13 residues. Trimming shortened V by 4 bases and J by 8 bases, and 14 bases separated the two germline ends. This TCR was recovered from an adult who received the AZD1222 COVID-19 vaccine. The sequencing here drew on peripheral blood, taken 28 days after the second AZD1222 dose. The V gene is TRBV29-1, the J gene TRBJ1-4; D remains ambiguous. The CDR3 here is CSVGVGVGEKLFF. CDR3 DNA: TGCAGCGTTGGCGTGGGTGTAGGAGAAAAACTGTTTTTT.